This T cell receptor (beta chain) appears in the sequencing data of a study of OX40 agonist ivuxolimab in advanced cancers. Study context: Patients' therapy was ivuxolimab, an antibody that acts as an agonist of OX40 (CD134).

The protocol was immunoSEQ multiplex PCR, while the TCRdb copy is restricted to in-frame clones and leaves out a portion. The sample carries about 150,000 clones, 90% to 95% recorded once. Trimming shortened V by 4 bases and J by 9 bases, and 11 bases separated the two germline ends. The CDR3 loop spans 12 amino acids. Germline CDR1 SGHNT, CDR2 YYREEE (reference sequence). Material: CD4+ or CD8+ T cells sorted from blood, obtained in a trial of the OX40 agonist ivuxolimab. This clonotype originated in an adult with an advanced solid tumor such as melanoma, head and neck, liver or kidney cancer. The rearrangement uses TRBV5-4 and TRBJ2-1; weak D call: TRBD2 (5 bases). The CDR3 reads CASSLDSGEQFF. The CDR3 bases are TGTGCCAGCAGCCTGGACTCAGGTGAGCAGTTCTTC.